The rows below give T cell receptor beta chains drawn from one sample of a study of T cell responses to AZD1222 COVID-19 vaccine. Clones were read by immunoSEQ multiplex PCR, and TCRdb kept only the in-frame ones, dropping some. The table has more than 75,000 clones, 90% seen once. This material consisted of peripheral blood, taken 28 days after the second AZD1222 dose. Receptor source: an adult who received the AZD1222 COVID-19 vaccine. The CDR3 runs from the conserved cysteine through the conserved F or W. The D gene is left open where the match is weak. For some rows the clone size is stated as once, few or many, or as a class when expanded; others skip it.

>-|13|TRBV7-9|TRBJ1-1|-
TGTGCCAGCAGCGTGCAGGGAGGCACTGAAGCTTTCTTT
CASSVQGGTEAFF
>-|16|TRBV5-4|TRBJ2-2|-
TGTGCCAGCAGCTCGGGGGGGAACAGGGGCCCCGGGGAGCTGTTTTTT
CASSSGGNRGPGELFF
>-|15|TRBV5-8|TRBJ1-5|-
TGTGCCAGCAGCTTGGAGGCAGGGCCCAATCAGCCCCAGCATTTT
CASSLEAGPNQPQHF
>few|13|TRBV12-3/TRBV12-4|TRBJ1-6|-
TGTGCCAGCAGTCGGGGACCGGGGTCACCCCTCCACTTT
CASSRGPGSPLHF
>once|13|TRBV20-1|TRBJ2-7|-
TGCAGTGCTAGTGCACAGGGGGGGAACGAGCAGTACTTC
CSASAQGGNEQYF
>-|14|TRBV6-5|TRBJ1-3|TRBD1
TGTGCCAGCACTCCGGGACAGCAAGGAAACACCATATATTTT
CASTPGQQGNTIYF
>-|16|TRBV19|TRBJ2-6|-
TGTGCCAGTAGTATCGCCTGGAGCTCTGGGGCCAACGTCCTGACTTTC
CASSIAWSSGANVLTF
>-|18|TRBV12-5|TRBJ1-6|TRBD1
TGTGCTAGTGGTTTGGCCCCCCTTGGACAGGGAGGCAATTCACCCCTCCACTTT
CASGLAPLGQGGNSPLHF
>-|14|TRBV11-2|TRBJ1-5|-
TGTGCCAGCAGCTTTACAGGGTCAAATCAGCCCCAGCATTTT
CASSFTGSNQPQHF
>-|14|TRBV9|TRBJ1-4|-
TGTGCCAGCAGCGGCTACCCCTCGGGTGAAAAACTGTTTTTT
CASSGYPSGEKLFF
>-|15|TRBV12-5|TRBJ1-2|-
TGTGCTAGTGGTTTGGTACAGCGCCTGAGGGATGGCTACACCTTC
CASGLVQRLRDGYTF
>-|16|TRBV19|TRBJ1-5|-
TGTGCCAGTAGTATAGGGGCAGGTTTGAGGACTCAGCCCCAGCATTTT
CASSIGAGLRTQPQHF
>-|15|TRBV3-1/TRBV3-2|TRBJ1-3|-
TGTGCCAGCAGCCAAATGGGGGGATGGGGAAACACCATATATTTT
CASSQMGGWGNTIYF
>-|13|TRBV19|TRBJ1-1|-
TGTGCCAGTAGTGTTAACAGCAACACTGAAGCTTTCTTT
CASSVNSNTEAFF
>-|17|TRBV3-1/TRBV3-2|TRBJ2-3|TRBD2
TGTGCCAGCAGCCCCCTCCTCGCTAGCGGGGTCACAGATACGCAGTATTTT
CASSPLLASGVTDTQYF
>-|18|TRBV19|TRBJ2-6|TRBD1
TGTGCCAGTAATGACCCGGGCCAGGGGGTCCCTGGGGCCAACGTCCTGACTTTC
CASNDPGQGVPGANVLTF
>-|13|TRBV2|TRBJ1-6|-
TGTGCCGGTCAGCCGTGGTTCAATTCACCCCTCCACTTT
CAGQPWFNSPLHF
>-|14|TRBV3-1/TRBV3-2|TRBJ1-2|TRBD1
TGTGCCAGCAGCCAGCGGGACAGTAGCTATGGCTACACCTTC
CASSQRDSSYGYTF
>-|13|TRBV27|TRBJ2-7|-
TGTGCCAGCAGTTTAGACCCCCCGTTGGAGCAGTACTTC
CASSLDPPLEQYF
>-|14|TRBV9|TRBJ1-6|-
TGTGCCAGCAGCGCCCATTCAGGGAATTCACCCCTCCACTTT
CASSAHSGNSPLHF
>once|19|TRBV5-1|TRBJ2-5|TRBD2
TGCGCCAGCAGCTTGGGCCCAGGCCAAGCGGGGCCACGCCAAGAGACCCAGTACTTC
CASSLGPGQAGPRQETQYF
>-|14|TRBV4-3|TRBJ2-7|-
TGCGCCAGCAGCCAAGATTCCCAGTCCTACGAGCAGTACTTC
CASSQDSQSYEQYF
>-|15|TRBV6-5|TRBJ1-1|-
TGTGCCAGCAGGCTCGCCCATAGGGGGAACACTGAAGCTTTCTTT
CASRLAHRGNTEAFF
>-|17|TRBV7-2|TRBJ2-7|-
TGTGCCAGCAGCCTAACCCCCGACGGAATCCCCCCCTACGAGCAGTACTTC
CASSLTPDGIPPYEQYF
>-|15|TRBV15|TRBJ1-6|TRBD1
TGTGCCACCAGCAGACTGGGACAGGGCGGGTCACCCCTCCACTTT
CATSRLGQGGSPLHF
>once|14|TRBV30|TRBJ1-2|-
TGTGCCTGGAATGACGGGGCAGGGAACTATGGCTACACCTTC
CAWNDGAGNYGYTF
>-|14|TRBV19|TRBJ2-7|-
TGTGCCAGTAGTCTTACTTGGCCTAACTACGAGCAGTACTTC
CASSLTWPNYEQYF
>once|15|TRBV7-8|TRBJ2-1|-
TGTGCCAGCAGCTCGGGGAGACTAGGTCGGAATGAGCAGTTCTTC
CASSSGRLGRNEQFF
>-|17|TRBV18|TRBJ2-2|TRBD1
TGTGCCAGCTCACCCCCCCAGGGGGCCCTGGGCACCGGGGAGCTGTTTTTT
CASSPPQGALGTGELFF
>-|14|TRBV30|TRBJ1-2|TRBD1
TGTGCCTGGAGCGCCTGGACAGGGGGTGGGGGCTACACCTTC
CAWSAWTGGGGYTF
>once|15|TRBV7-2|TRBJ2-7|TRBD1
TGTGCCAGCAGCTCTAATCAGGGGGTGATCTACGAGCAGTACTTC
CASSSNQGVIYEQYF
>few|12|TRBV7-3|TRBJ2-7|-
TGTGCCAGCAGCTTATCGCCAGGCGAGCAGTACTTC
CASSLSPGEQYF
>-|13|TRBV19|TRBJ1-2|-
TGTGCCAGTACCGGGACACCTTTGCGTGGCTACACCTTC
CASTGTPLRGYTF
>-|13|TRBV13|TRBJ1-2|-
TGTGCCAGCAGCTTAGGGGGGAACTATGGCTACACCTTC
CASSLGGNYGYTF
>-|16|TRBV5-6|TRBJ1-3|-
TGTGCCAGCAGCTTGGGTTTTTGGTCCTCTGGAAACACCATATATTTT
CASSLGFWSSGNTIYF
>-|14|TRBV30|TRBJ1-5|-
TGTGCCTGGTCGAGACAGACGGACAATCAGCCCCAGCATTTT
CAWSRQTDNQPQHF
>-|13|TRBV5-1|TRBJ2-3|TRBD2
TGCGCCAGCAGCTTGGCCGACCTAGCGGGGAAGTATTTT
CASSLADLAGKYF
>-|14|TRBV9|TRBJ1-2|-
TGTGCCAGCAGCGATAACCTCGAGGGGGTGGGCTACACCTTC
CASSDNLEGVGYTF
>-|12|TRBV10-3|TRBJ1-3|-
TGTGCCATCAGTGAGTCCGAGTCCACTATATATTTT
CAISESESTIYF
>-|14|TRBV19|TRBJ1-1|-
TGTGCCAGTAGTATTGGGGTGGGGAACACTGAAGCTTTCTTT
CASSIGVGNTEAFF
>-|13|TRBV2|TRBJ1-2|-
TGTGCCAGCAGTGACCCCAACAGGGCTCTTGACACCTTC
CASSDPNRALDTF
>-|15|TRBV3-1/TRBV3-2|TRBJ2-7|-
TGTGCCAGCAGCCAAGGGGCAGTGAGCTCCTACGAGCAGTACTTC
CASSQGAVSSYEQYF
>once|14|TRBV2|TRBJ1-1|TRBD1
TGTGCCAGCAGGGGGGACAGGATGGCCACTGAAGCTTTCTTT
CASRGDRMATEAFF
>-|15|TRBV19|TRBJ1-5|-
TGTGCCAGTAGCACATCGAGGAGTTCCAATCAGCCCCAGCATTTT
CASSTSRSSNQPQHF
>-|14|TRBV6-4|TRBJ1-2|-
TGTGCCAGCAGTGACGGGGGGCTAGGCTATGGCTACACCTTC
CASSDGGLGYGYTF
>-|16|TRBV5-6|TRBJ2-5|TRBD1
TGTGCCAGCAGCTCCCCTTTCGGACAGGGATCGGAGACCCAGTACTTC
CASSSPFGQGSETQYF
>-|14|TRBV6-5|TRBJ2-1|-
TGTGCCAGCTGCCCGTTTGCGGGTCCCAATGAGCAGTTCTTC
CASCPFAGPNEQFF
>-|14|TRBV28|TRBJ2-5|TRBD1
TGTGCCAGCAGTGCCACAGGGGGCTGGGAGACCCAGTACTTC
CASSATGGWETQYF
>-|15|TRBV6-5|TRBJ1-1|-
TGTGCCAGCAGTTACCTAGCAGGGAGGGGGACTGAAGCTTTCTTT
CASSYLAGRGTEAFF
>-|16|TRBV9|TRBJ1-4|-
TGTGCCAGCAGCGCTATTCCGGGACTATCTAATGAAAAACTGTTTTTT
CASSAIPGLSNEKLFF
>-|14|TRBV5-6|TRBJ1-2|-
TGTGCCAGCAGCCTAGGACAGAAGAACTATGGCTACACCTTC
CASSLGQKNYGYTF
>-|13|TRBV11-2|TRBJ1-1|-
TGTGCCAGCAGCTTAAGCGTACAAAGTGAAGCTTTCTTT
CASSLSVQSEAFF
>-|13|TRBV9|TRBJ2-5|-
TGTGCCAGCAGCGTAGAGGGGAAAGAGACCCAGTACTTC
CASSVEGKETQYF
>-|15|TRBV5-4|TRBJ2-1|-
TGTGCCAGCAGCTCCCCCACCCGCTCCTACAATGAGCAGTTCTTC
CASSSPTRSYNEQFF
>few|16|TRBV27|TRBJ1-6|-
TGTGCCAGCAGCCCTCAGGGTAACTCCTATAATTCACCCCTCCACTTT
CASSPQGNSYNSPLHF
>-|14|TRBV11-3|TRBJ2-3|-
TGTGCCAGCAGCTTAGGAGGGGAGGTCGGTACGCAGTATTTT
CASSLGGEVGTQYF